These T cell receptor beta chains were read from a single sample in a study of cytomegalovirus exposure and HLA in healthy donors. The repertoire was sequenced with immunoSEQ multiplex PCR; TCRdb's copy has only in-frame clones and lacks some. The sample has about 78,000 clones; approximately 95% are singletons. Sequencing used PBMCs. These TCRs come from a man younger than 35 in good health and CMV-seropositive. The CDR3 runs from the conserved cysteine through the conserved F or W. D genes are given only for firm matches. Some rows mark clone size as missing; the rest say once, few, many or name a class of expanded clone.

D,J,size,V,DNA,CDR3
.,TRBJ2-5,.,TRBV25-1,TGTGCCAGCAGTGATGCGGGTATACAAGAGACCCAGTACTTC,CASSDAGIQETQYF
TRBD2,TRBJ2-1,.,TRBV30,TGTGCCTGGAGCATAGGGTGGGGCGGGAGGGTATACAATGAGCAGTTCTTC,CAWSIGWGGRVYNEQFF
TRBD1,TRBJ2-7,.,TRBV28,TGTGCCAGCACGGGGGCAGGGGGCTATTACGAGCAGTACTTC,CASTGAGGYYEQYF
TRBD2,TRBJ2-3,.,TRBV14,TGTGCCAGCAGCCAATCTCTAACCGCGGGAGCAGATACGCAGTATTTT,CASSQSLTAGADTQYF
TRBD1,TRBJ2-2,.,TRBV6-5,TGTGCCAGCAGTTGGGGACAGGGGGCGAGTACCGGGGAGCTGTTTTTT,CASSWGQGASTGELFF
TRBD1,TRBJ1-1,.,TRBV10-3,TGTGCCATCAGTGAGTCTATCGGACAGGGGGCATTGGGGAACACTGAAGCTTTCTTT,CAISESIGQGALGNTEAFF
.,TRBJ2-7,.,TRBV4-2,TGTGCCAGCAGCCAAGCCGAAGCTCGATTCGGAGGGCCCAACGAGCAGTACTTC,CASSQAEARFGGPNEQYF
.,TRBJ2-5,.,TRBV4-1,TGCGCCAGCAGCCAAGTTTGGGGCGGCGGGGGCGAGACCCAGTACTTC,CASSQVWGGGGETQYF
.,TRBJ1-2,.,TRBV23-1,TGCGCCAGCAGTCAACAAACAGGGAAACACTATGGCTACACCTTC,CASSQQTGKHYGYTF
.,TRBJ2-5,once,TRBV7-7,TGTGCTAGCAGCTTAGACAGACAAGAGACCCAGTACTTC,CASSLDRQETQYF
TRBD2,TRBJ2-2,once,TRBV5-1,TGCGCCAGCAGCTTGGTGGTGCTTACTAGCGGGAACACCGGGGAGCTGTTTTTT,CASSLVVLTSGNTGELFF
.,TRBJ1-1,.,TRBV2,TGTGCCAGCAGTGAAGCGTTTTTTTCCGACACTGAAGCTTTCTTT,CASSEAFFSDTEAFF
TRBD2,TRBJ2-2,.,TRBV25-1,TGTGCCAGCACAGTTATAGCGGGAGACGGGGAGCTGTTTTTT,CASTVIAGDGELFF
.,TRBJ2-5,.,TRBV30,TGTGCCTGGAGCCTAGACGCGGAGACCCAGTACTTC,CAWSLDAETQYF
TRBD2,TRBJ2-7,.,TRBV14,TGTGCCAGCAGCCAAATGGCTAGCGGTTACGAGCAGTACTTC,CASSQMASGYEQYF
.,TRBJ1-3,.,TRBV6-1,TGTGCCAGCATCTCGGGGGGGGCGCGTGGAAACACCATATATTTT,CASISGGARGNTIYF
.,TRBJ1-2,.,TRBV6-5,TGTGCCAGCAGTTTATCCCAGATAAACTATGGCTACACCTTC,CASSLSQINYGYTF
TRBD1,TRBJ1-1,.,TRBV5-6,TGTGCCAGCAGCCTCCCGACAGGGGAAGTTATCACTGAAGCTTTCTTT,CASSLPTGEVITEAFF
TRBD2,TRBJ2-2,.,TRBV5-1,TGCGCCAGCACCGTGACTAGCGGGAGTAAGGGGGGCGCGAACACCGGGGAGCTGTTTTTT,CASTVTSGSKGGANTGELFF
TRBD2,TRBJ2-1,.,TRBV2,TGTGCCAGCAGCGGACTAGCGGGAGGCAATGAGCAGTTCTTC,CASSGLAGGNEQFF
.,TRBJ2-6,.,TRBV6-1,TGTGCCAGCAGTGAACTTAGCTCTGGGGCCAACGTCCTGACTTTC,CASSELSSGANVLTF
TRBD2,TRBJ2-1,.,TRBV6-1,TGTGCCAGCAGTGAAAAAGCGGGAGGCTACAATGAGCAGTTCTTC,CASSEKAGGYNEQFF